These 18 T cell receptor beta chains originate from one sample sequenced in a study of cytomegalovirus exposure and HLA in healthy donors. Measured with immunoSEQ multiplex PCR; TCRdb has only the in-frame clones, and not every one. The profile covers around 300,000 clones, with around 86% appearing a single time and 0.9% to 1.1% taken by the ten largest. Material for sequencing was PBMCs. The source is a woman under 30 in good health and CMV-seronegative.

The rearrangement links TRBV11-1 to TRBJ2-2; possible D gene TRBD1, 6 bases. CDR3 length: 15 residues. Germline CDR1 SGHAT, CDR2 FQDESV (reference sequence). Trimming took 3 bases from V and 5 from J, leaving 13 bases between them. DNA of the CDR3: TGTGCCAGCAGCTTGTGGGGGCCTAGAACCGGGGAGCTGTTTTTT. Its protein is CASSLWGPRTGELFF.

The V gene is TRBV5-1, the J gene TRBJ2-1; tentative D call: TRBD2 (5 bases). This CDR3 contains 19 residues. V lost 4 bases, J lost 0 bases, and 23 bases lay in between. Germline V gene lookup returns CDR1 SGHRS and CDR2 YFSETQ. The CDR3 sequence: CASSRNGSRRSYSYNEQFF. As DNA, the CDR3 is TGCGCCAGCAGCCGCAATGGGAGCAGACGATCATACTCCTACAATGAGCAGTTCTTC.

For the CDR3, the DNA is TGTGCCAGCAGGGAGGGTGGAGACAGCCCATTCAATGAGCAGTTCTTC. Translating it yields CASREGGDSPFNEQFF. V and J are TRBV9 and TRBJ2-1, with D maybe TRBD2 (6 bases). This CDR3 contains 16 residues. Germline-derived CDR1 and CDR2 are SGDLS and YYNGEE. V was shortened by 5 bases and J by 6 bases, with 21 bases between the two germline ends.

This clone was seen a single time. The chain is built from TRBV9 and TRBJ2-3, with 13 bases that match TRBD2. Germline V gene sequence: CDR1 SGDLS, CDR2 YYNGEE. This CDR3 is built from 16 residues. The trim removed 4 bases at V and 5 bases at J, leaving 7 bases unmatched. The CDR3 loop is CASSPKTSGRLDTQYF. Here the CDR3 DNA reads TGTGCCAGCAGCCCTAAGACTAGCGGGAGGTTAGATACGCAGTATTTT.

The chain uses TRBV11-2 and TRBJ2-5; the match to TRBD2 covers 10 bases. The V gene end was trimmed by 5 bases and the J gene end by 1 base; junction bases not matched to a gene: 4. There are 15 residues in the CDR3. The germline V gene encodes CDR1 SGHAT and CDR2 FQNNGV. DNA of the CDR3: TGTGCCAGCAGCCCTAGCGGGGGATTCCAAGAGACCCAGTACTTC. Its protein product is CASSPSGGFQETQYF. Supplemented by reference TRBV11-2 and TRBJ2-5, the full variable domain reads EAGVAQSPRYKIIEKRQSVAFWCNPISGHATLYWYQQILGQGPKLLIQFQNNGVVDDSQLPKDRFSAERLKGVDSTLKIQPAKLEDSAVYLCASSPSGGFQETQYFGPGTRLLVL.

The CDR3 nucleotides are TGTGCCAGCAGTTTAGGCGGCGGGGGTATGACTAGCTACGAGCAGTACTTC. This sequence encodes CASSLGGGGMTSYEQYF. V usage is TRBV28 and J usage is TRBJ2-7, with 7 bases lining up with TRBD2. J gave up 3 bases and V 2 bases, and 13 bases lay outside the gene matches. The CDR3 runs to 17 residues. Germline-derived CDR1 and CDR2 are MDHEN and SYDVKM.

The chain joins TRBV2 to TRBJ2-1, with 9 bases identical to TRBD1. The V segment lost 10 bases and the J segment 2 bases; nucleotides outside the gene matches: 6. The germline CDR1 and CDR2 sequences are SNHLY and FYNNEI. This CDR3 comprises 14 residues. CDR3 bases: TGTGCCATCGACAGGGGGAGAACCTACAATGAGCAGTTCTTC. Translated: CAIDRGRTYNEQFF.

The DNA of the CDR3 is TGTGCCACCGCACTAGCGGGGTTTTACAATGAGCAGTTCTTC. Its protein product is CATALAGFYNEQFF. The chain is built from TRBV2 and TRBJ2-1; 10 bases are a match to TRBD2. With V trimmed by 10 bases and J by 4 bases, 7 bases remained unmatched. Germline CDR1 SNHLY, CDR2 FYNNEI. CDR3 length equals 14 residues.

The genes are TRBV5-1 and TRBJ2-2; D gene unclear. Trimming left V 2 bases short and J 6 bases short, with 5 bases between. This CDR3 is built from 12 residues. CDR1 SGHRS and CDR2 YFSETQ come from the germline V gene. The CDR3 loop reads CASSFGPGELFF. The DNA for the CDR3 is TGCGCCAGCAGCTTTGGCCCCGGGGAGCTGTTTTTT.

The chain recombines TRBV6-5 with TRBJ2-5; 8 bases align to TRBD1. Germline loops: CDR1 MNHEY, CDR2 SVGAGI. The junction had 5 bases not matched to a gene; V was cut back by 4 bases and J by 4 bases. The CDR3 length is 14 residues. In DNA form, the CDR3 reads TGTGCCAGCAGTTGGCCTGGACAGGGAGAGACCCAGTACTTC. It translates to CASSWPGQGETQYF.

This chain joins TRBV27 and TRBJ2-3, with TRBD1 as a possible D gene (5 bases). Germline-derived CDR1 and CDR2 are MNHEY and SMNVEV (reference sequence). V was clipped by 5 bases and J by 11 bases, with 23 bases between them. The CDR3 has 15 amino acids. In DNA form, the CDR3 reads TGTGCCAGCAGTGACCCGGACCGGAAGGGGCTAGGGCAGTATTTT. It encodes CASSDPDRKGLGQYF.

This chain uses TRBV6-1 with TRBJ1-1; D not certain. V was cut by 0 bases and J by 3 bases, with 17 bases left in between. The V gene's germline CDR1 is MNHNS and CDR2 SASEGT. The CDR3 consists of 17 residues. The CDR3 protein is CASSEAGGPRWDTEAFF. The DNA of the CDR3 is TGTGCCAGCAGTGAAGCAGGAGGGCCAAGGTGGGACACTGAAGCTTTCTTT.

The chain is built from TRBV9 and TRBJ1-1, with D possibly TRBD1 on 5 matching bases. This CDR3 has 15 amino acids. Trimming took 3 bases from V and 0 from J, leaving 12 bases between them. The germline V gene has CDR1 SGDLS and CDR2 YYNGEE. The CDR3 loop reads CASSGTGLLNTEAFF. CDR3 DNA: TGTGCCAGCAGCGGGACGGGACTCCTGAACACTGAAGCTTTCTTT.

The chain couples TRBV5-1 to TRBJ2-1; tentative D call: TRBD1 (5 bases). Trimming pared 4 bases from V and 0 bases from J, leaving 11 bases between. Germline CDR1 is SGHRS and CDR2 is YFSETQ. The CDR3 loop spans 15 amino acids. The CDR3 protein is CASSPTASSYNEQFF. Here the CDR3 DNA reads TGCGCCAGCAGCCCGACAGCGAGCTCCTACAATGAGCAGTTCTTC. The variable domain in full, with the rest retrieved from reference TRBV5-1 and TRBJ2-1, is KAGVTQTPRYLIKTRGQQVTLSCSPISGHRSVSWYQQTPGQGLQFLFEYFSETQRNKGNFPGRFSGRQFSNSRSEMNVSTLELGDSALYLCASSPTASSYNEQFFGPGTRLTVL.

This chain links TRBV6-1 with TRBJ2-7; D ambiguous. The CDR3 length is 15 residues. Germline V gives CDR1 MNHNS, CDR2 SASEGT. V lost 6 bases and J lost 0, with 15 bases in between. The CDR3 DNA follows: TGTGCCAGCAGATACGACGCGAGAGGCTCCTACGAGCAGTACTTC. Amino acids: CASRYDARGSYEQYF.

The rearrangement uses TRBV7-4 and TRBJ2-1; possible D gene TRBD2, 6 bases. The CDR3 spans 16 residues. Germline-derived CDR1 and CDR2 are SGHVT and SQSDAQ. Trimming removed 5 bases at V and 3 bases at J, with 17 bases between. CDR3 in DNA: TGTGCCAGCAGCCCCACCCGGGGAGGTGGCTACAATGAGCAGTTCTTC. Residues: CASSPTRGGGYNEQFF.

The chain links TRBV10-2 to TRBJ1-5; D remains unclear. V was trimmed by 8 bases and J by 0 bases, leaving 14 bases between them. The CDR3 length is 15 residues. Germline-derived CDR1 and CDR2 are WSHSY and SAAADI. The CDR3 is CASSKAGDSNQPQHF. Here the CDR3 DNA reads TGCGCCAGCTCGAAGGCAGGTGATAGCAATCAGCCCCAGCATTTT.

The chain employs TRBV20-1 and TRBJ2-3; maybe TRBD1 (5 bases). Germline values: CDR1 DFQATT, CDR2 SNEGSKA (reference sequence). This CDR3 is 10 amino acids long. V lost 5 bases to trimming and J lost 6 bases, with 6 bases between them. The CDR3 DNA is TGCAGTGCTCACAGGGATACGCAGTATTTT. This gives the protein CSAHRDTQYF.